The entry below describes one TCR beta chain. This sample is part of a study of CD8 T cells in Susac syndrome. The T cells that were sequenced for TCR beta were CD8+ and CD4+ cells from blood. TEMRA cells were enriched by FACS, while CD8+ and CD4+ T cells were obtained through a negative isolation that was performed magnetically. It was with random hexamers that 0.5 to 1 ug RNA was reverse transcribed. A multiplex approach, immunoSEQ multiplex PCR, amplified TCR beta CDR3 across 54 Vbeta and 13 Jbeta. TCRdb itself ran the immunoSEQ multiplex PCR reads through MiXCR, one entry per CDR3 protein. The top ten clones hold over 0.25% of a sample with more than 70,000 distinct CDR3 sequences, 90% to 95% of them seen once. V lost 6 bases, J lost 4 bases, and 15 bases lay in between. From germline, CDR1 is MRHNA and CDR2 SNTAGT. The length of the CDR3 is 14 residues.

Sequencing input: CD8+ T cells from PBMCs. The chain couples TRBV6-4 to TRBJ1-2, with D tentatively TRBD1 (5 bases). The origin of this receptor is a human donor in good health. The CDR3 nucleotides are TGTGCCAGCAGCCCGGCAAGGGGTCTCTATGGCTACACCTTC. This codes for CASSPARGLYGYTF.